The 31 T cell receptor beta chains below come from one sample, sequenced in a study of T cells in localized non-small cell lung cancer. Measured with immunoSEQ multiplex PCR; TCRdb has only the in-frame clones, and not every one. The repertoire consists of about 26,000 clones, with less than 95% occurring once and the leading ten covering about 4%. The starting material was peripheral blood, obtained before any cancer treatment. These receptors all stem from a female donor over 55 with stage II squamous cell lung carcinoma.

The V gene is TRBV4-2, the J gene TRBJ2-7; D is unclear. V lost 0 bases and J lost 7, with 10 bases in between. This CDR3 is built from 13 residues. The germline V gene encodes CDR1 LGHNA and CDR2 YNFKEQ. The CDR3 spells CASSQEESVEQYF. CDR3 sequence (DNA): TGTGCCAGCAGCCAAGAGGAGTCGGTTGAGCAGTACTTC.

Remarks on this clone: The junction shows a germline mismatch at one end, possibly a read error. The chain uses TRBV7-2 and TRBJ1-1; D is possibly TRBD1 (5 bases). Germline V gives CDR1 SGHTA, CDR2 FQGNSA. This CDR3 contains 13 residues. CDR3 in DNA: TGTGCCAGCAGATCAAGACAGAACACTGAATCTTTCTTT. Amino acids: CASRSRQNTESFF.

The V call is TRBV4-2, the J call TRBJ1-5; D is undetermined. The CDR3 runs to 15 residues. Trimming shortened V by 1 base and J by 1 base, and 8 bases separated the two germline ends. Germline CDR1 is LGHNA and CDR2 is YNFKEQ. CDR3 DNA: TGTGCCAGCAGCCAAGCAACGGAGAGCAATCAGCCCCAGCATTTT. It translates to CASSQATESNQPQHF.

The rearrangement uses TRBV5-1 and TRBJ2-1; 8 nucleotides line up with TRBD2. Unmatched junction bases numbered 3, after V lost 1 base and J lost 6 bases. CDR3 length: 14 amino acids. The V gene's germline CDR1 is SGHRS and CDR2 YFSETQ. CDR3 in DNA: TGCGCCAGCAGCTTGATTAGCGGGACCAATGAGCAGTTCTTC. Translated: CASSLISGTNEQFF.

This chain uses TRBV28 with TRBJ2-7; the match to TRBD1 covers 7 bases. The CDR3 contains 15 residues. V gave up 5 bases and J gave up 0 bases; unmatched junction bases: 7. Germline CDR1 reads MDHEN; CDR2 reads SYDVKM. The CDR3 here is CASSTADRTSYEQYF. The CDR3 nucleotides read TGTGCCAGCAGTACAGCGGACAGGACCTCCTACGAGCAGTACTTC.

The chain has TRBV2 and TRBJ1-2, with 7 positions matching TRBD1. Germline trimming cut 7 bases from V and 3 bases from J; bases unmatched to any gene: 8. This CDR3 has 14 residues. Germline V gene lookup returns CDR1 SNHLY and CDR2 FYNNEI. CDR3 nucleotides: TGTGCCAGCATCCGGGACAGCTCCGACTATGGCTACACCTTC. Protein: CASIRDSSDYGYTF.

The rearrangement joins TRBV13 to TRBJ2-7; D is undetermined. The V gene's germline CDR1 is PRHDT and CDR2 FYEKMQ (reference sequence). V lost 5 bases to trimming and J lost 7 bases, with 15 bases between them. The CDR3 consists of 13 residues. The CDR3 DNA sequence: TGTGCCAGCAGCCCTAAGACCTCTAAAGAGCAGTACTTC. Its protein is CASSPKTSKEQYF.

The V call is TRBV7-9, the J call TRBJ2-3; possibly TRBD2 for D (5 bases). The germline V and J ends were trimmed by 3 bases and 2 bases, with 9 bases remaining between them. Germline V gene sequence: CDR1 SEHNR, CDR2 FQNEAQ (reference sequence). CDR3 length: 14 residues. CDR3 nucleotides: TGTGCCAGCAGCTTCTTGGACTTCACAGATACGCAGTATTTT. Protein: CASSFLDFTDTQYF.

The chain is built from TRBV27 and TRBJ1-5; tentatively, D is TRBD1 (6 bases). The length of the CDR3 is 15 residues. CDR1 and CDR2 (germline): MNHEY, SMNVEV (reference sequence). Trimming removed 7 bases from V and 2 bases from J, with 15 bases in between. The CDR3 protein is CASKAGVYGNQPQHF. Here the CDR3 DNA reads TGTGCCAGCAAGGCAGGGGTTTATGGCAATCAGCCCCAGCATTTT.

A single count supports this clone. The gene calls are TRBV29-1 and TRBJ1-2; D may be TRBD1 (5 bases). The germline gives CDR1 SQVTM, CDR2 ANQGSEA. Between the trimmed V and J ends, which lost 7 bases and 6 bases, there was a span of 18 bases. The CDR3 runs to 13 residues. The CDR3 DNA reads TGCAGCGCCCCGTGGGGGGTGGGGGATGGCTACACCTTC. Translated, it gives CSAPWGVGDGYTF.

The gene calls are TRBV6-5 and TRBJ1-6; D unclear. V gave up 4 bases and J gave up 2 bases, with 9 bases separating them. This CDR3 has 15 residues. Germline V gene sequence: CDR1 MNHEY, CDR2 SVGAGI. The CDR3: CASSSQSPYNSPLHF. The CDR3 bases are TGTGCCAGCAGTTCACAGTCACCCTATAATTCACCCCTCCACTTT.

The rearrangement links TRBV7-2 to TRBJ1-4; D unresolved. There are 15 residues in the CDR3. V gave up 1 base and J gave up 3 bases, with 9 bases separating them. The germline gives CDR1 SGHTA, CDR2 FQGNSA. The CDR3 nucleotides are TGTGCCAGCAGCTTAGTCGGCAGCCCTAATGAAAAACTGTTTTTT. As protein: CASSLVGSPNEKLFF.

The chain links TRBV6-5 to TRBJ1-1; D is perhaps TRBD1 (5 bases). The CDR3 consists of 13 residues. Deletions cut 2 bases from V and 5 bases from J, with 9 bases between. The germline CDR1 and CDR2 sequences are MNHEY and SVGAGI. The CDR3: CASSYGAVTEAFF. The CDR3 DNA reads TGTGCCAGCAGTTACGGGGCGGTTACTGAAGCTTTCTTT.

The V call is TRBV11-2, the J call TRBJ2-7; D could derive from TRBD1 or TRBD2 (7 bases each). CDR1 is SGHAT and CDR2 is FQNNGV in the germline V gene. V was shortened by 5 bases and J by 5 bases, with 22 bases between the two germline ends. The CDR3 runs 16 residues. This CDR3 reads CASSPVRGRGNHEQYF. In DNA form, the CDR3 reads TGTGCCAGCAGCCCCGTCAGGGGGAGGGGGAACCACGAGCAGTACTTC. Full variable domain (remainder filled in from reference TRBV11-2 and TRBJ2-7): EAGVAQSPRYKIIEKRQSVAFWCNPISGHATLYWYQQILGQGPKLLIQFQNNGVVDDSQLPKDRFSAERLKGVDSTLKIQPAKLEDSAVYLCASSPVRGRGNHEQYFGPGTRLTVT.

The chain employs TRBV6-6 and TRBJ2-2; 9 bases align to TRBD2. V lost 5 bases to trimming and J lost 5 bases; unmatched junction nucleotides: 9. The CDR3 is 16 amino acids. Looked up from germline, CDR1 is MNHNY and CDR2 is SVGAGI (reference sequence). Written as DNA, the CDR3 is TGTGCCAGCAGTCCCACCGCCAGCGGGGGGACCGGGGAGCTGTTTTTT. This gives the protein CASSPTASGGTGELFF.

The CDR3 is CASSLGWGVNYGYTF. CDR3 bases: TGTGCCAGCAGCTTGGGTTGGGGCGTGAACTATGGCTACACCTTC. V and J are TRBV5-5 and TRBJ1-2, with D possibly TRBD1 on 5 matching bases. Germline loops: CDR1 SGHKS, CDR2 YYEKEE (reference sequence). CDR3 length: 15 residues. V dropped 0 bases and J dropped 2 bases, with 11 bases sitting between them. The variable domain in full, completed from reference TRBV5-5 and TRBJ1-2, reads DAGVTQSPTHLIKTRGQQVTLRCSPISGHKSVSWYQQVLGQGPQFIFQYYEKEERGRGNFPDRFSARQFPNYSSELNVNALLLGDSALYLCASSLGWGVNYGYTFGSGTRLTVV.

CDR3 protein: CASRIAGASYEQYF. DNA of the CDR3: TGTGCCAGCAGGATAGCGGGGGCCTCCTACGAGCAGTACTTC. The chain joins TRBV11-1 to TRBJ2-7, with 9 nucleotides matching TRBD2. J was trimmed by 0 bases and V by 6 bases; bases with no gene match: 3. This CDR3 comprises 14 residues. Germline loops: CDR1 SGHAT, CDR2 FQDESV (reference sequence).

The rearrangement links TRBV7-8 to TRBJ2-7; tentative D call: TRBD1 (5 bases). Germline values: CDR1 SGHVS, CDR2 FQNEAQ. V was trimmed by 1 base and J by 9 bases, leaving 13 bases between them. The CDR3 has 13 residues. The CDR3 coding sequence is TGTGCCAGCAGCTTAGAGACAGCTTCAATGCAGTACTTC. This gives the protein CASSLETASMQYF.

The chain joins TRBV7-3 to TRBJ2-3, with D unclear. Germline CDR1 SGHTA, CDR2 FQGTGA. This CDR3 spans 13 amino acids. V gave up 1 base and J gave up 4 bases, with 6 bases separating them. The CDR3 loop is CASSLIGADTQYF. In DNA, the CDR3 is TGTGCCAGCAGCTTAATCGGAGCAGATACGCAGTATTTT.

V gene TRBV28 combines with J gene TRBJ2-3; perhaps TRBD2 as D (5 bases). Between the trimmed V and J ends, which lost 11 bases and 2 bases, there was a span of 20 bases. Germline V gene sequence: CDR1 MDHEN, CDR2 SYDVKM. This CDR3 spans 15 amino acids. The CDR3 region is CAGQFRAGHTDTQYF. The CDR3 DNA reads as TGTGCCGGGCAGTTTCGTGCGGGTCACACAGATACGCAGTATTTT. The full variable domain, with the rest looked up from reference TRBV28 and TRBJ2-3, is DVKVTQSSRYLVKRTGEKVFLECVQDMDHENMFWYRQDPGLGLRLIYFSYDVKMKEKGDIPEGYSVSREKKERFSLILESASTNQTSMYLCAGQFRAGHTDTQYFGPGTRLTVL.

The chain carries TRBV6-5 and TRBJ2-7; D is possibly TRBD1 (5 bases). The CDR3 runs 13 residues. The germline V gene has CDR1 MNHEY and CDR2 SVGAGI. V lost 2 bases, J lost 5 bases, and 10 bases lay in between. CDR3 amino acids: CASSYVAGNEQYF. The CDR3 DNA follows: TGTGCCAGCAGTTACGTAGCAGGGAACGAGCAGTACTTC.

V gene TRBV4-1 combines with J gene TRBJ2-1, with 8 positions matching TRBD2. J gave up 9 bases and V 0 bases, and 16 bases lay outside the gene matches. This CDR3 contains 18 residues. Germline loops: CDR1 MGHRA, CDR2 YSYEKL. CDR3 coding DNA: TGCGCCAGCAGCCAAGATCGGGGGTTAGCGGGGAAAAGAGTTGAGCAGTTCTTC. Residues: CASSQDRGLAGKRVEQFF.

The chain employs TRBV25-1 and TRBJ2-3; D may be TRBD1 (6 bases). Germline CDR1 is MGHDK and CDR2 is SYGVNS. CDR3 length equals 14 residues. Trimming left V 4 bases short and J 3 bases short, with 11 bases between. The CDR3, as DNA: TGTGCCAGCAGTGCCAGGGGATTAACAGATACGCAGTATTTT. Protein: CASSARGLTDTQYF.

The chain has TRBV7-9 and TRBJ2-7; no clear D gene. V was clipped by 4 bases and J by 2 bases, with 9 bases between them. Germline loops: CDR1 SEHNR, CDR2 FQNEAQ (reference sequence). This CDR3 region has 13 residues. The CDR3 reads CASSSSETYEQYF. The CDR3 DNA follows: TGTGCCAGCAGCTCCTCGGAAACCTACGAGCAGTACTTC.

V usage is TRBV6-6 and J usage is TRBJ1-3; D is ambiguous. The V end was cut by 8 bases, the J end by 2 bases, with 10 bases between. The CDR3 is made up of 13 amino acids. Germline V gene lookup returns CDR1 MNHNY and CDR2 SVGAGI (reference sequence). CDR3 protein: CASESSAGNTIYF. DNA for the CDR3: TGTGCCAGCGAGTCCTCAGCTGGAAACACCATATATTTT.

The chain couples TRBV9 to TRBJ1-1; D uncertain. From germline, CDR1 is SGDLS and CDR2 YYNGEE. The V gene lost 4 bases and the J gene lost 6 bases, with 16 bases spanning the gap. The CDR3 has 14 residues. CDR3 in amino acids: CASSRTRWQSEAFF. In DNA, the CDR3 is TGTGCCAGCAGCCGTACAAGATGGCAGTCTGAAGCTTTCTTT.

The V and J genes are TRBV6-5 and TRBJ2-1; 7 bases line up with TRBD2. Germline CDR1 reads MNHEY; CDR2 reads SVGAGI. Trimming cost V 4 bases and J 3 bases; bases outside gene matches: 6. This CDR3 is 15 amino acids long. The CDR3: CASSSGGFRYNEQFF. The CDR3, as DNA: TGTGCCAGCAGTTCCGGGGGGTTTCGCTACAATGAGCAGTTCTTC.

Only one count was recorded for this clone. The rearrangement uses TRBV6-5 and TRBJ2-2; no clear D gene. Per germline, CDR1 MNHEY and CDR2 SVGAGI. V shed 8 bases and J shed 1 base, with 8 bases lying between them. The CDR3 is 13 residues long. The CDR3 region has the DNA TGTGCCAGCCGATGGGGGAACACCGGGGAGCTGTTTTTT. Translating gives CASRWGNTGELFF.

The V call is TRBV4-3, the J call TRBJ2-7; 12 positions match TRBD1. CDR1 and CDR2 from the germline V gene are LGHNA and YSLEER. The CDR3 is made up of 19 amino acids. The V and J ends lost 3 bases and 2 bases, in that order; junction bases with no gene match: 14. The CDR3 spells CASSQEPGQGARSTYEQYF. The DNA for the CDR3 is TGCGCCAGCAGCCAGGAGCCGGGACAGGGGGCGCGATCCACCTACGAGCAGTACTTC.

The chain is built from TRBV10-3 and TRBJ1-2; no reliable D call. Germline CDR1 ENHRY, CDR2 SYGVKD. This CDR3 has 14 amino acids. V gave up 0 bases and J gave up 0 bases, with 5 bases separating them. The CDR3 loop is CAISESLTNYGYTF. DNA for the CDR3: TGTGCCATCAGTGAGTCCCTGACTAACTATGGCTACACCTTC.

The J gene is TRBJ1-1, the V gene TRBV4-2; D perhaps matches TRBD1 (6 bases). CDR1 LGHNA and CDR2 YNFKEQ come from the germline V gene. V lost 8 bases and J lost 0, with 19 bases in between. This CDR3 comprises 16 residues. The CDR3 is CASRWGGQQMNTEAFF. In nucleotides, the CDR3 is TGTGCCAGCCGTTGGGGGGGCCAACAGATGAACACTGAAGCTTTCTTT.